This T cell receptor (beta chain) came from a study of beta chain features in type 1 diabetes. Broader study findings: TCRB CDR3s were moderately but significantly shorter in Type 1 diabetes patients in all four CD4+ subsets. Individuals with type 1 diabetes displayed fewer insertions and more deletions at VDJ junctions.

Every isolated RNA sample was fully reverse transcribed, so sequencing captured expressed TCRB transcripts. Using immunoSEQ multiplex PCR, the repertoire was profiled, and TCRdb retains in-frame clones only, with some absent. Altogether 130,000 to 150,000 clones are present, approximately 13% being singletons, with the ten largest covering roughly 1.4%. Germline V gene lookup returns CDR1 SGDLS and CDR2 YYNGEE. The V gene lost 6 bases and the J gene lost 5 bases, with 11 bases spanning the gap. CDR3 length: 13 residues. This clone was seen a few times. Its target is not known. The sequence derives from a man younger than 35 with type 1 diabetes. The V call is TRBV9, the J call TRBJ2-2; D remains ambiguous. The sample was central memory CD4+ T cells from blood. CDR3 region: CASNLAATGELFF. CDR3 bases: TGTGCCAGCAACCTTGCTGCGACCGGGGAGCTGTTTTTT.